The source of this T cell receptor (beta chain) is a study of shared clonotypes between healthy human individuals. Looking at the study overall: The plates for each donor numbered three CD4 naive, three CD4 memory, two CD8 naive and one CD8 memory.

Findings and limits, study-wide: Lower generation probabilities were found for non-shared clonotypes than for those shared by all four donors.

From germline, CDR1 is LGHNA and CDR2 YNFKEQ. This CDR3 has 15 residues. Trimming at V came to 1 base and at J to 12 bases, leaving 10 bases not matched to a gene. The authors' processing: Junction-only sequences without quality scores were provided by ImmunoSEQ, so filtering was different. Repertoires were generated with immunoSEQ multiplex PCR, while TCRdb's copy carries only in-frame clones and drops some. The DNA was the basis for D and trimming; V, J and clone size are from that table. The table includes fewer than 130,000 clones, approximately 65% detected once. Each CD8 memory set brought CD45RO+ cells together with CCR7-negative CD45RA+ TemRA cells. A note on this clone: Antigen unknown.

The TCR sequence derives from a woman aged 30 to 39 in good health. This chain joins TRBV4-2 and TRBJ2-1; TRBD2 agrees at 9 bases. Sequences were obtained from memory CD8+ T cells sorted from blood. Stated subset: CD45RO+ cells pooled with CCR7-negative TemRA cells. In DNA, the CDR3 is TGTGCCAGCAGCCAAGCACCCAGCGGGAGGTTAGGGCAGTTCTTC. It codes for CASSQAPSGRLGQFF.